This T cell receptor beta chain was captured by sequencing in a study of blood T cell repertoires in COVID-19. For the study at large: Samples taken during acute and convalescent COVID-19 were collected in the United States, Italy and Spain. PBMCs, B-cell-depleted T cells, or T cells were the source of the cDNA or gDNA that made up the material.

Trimming removed 0 bases from V and 8 bases from J; junction bases left unmatched: 6. This CDR3 spans 15 amino acids. Germline values: CDR1 MGHDK, CDR2 SYGVNS. This table comes from immunoSEQ multiplex PCR, and its TCRdb copy is limited to in-frame clones, with some not included. Counted here are around 160,000 clones, approximately 83% occurring once; the ten biggest clones make up 8%. The sequencing sample was made of peripheral blood. The source is a woman aged 55-70 years with COVID-19, enrolled during active disease. The genes are TRBV25-1 and TRBJ2-1; TRBD1 aligns across 8 bases. This CDR3 is CASSEYKDRVHEQFF. Here the CDR3 DNA reads TGTGCCAGCAGTGAATATAAGGACAGGGTACATGAGCAGTTCTTC. The variable domain in full, with the rest retrieved from reference TRBV25-1 and TRBJ2-1, is EADIYQTPRYLVIGTGKKITLECSQTMGHDKMYWYQQDPGMELHLIHYSYGVNSTEKGDLSSESTVSRIRTEHFPLTLESARPSHTSQYLCASSEYKDRVHEQFFGPGTRLTVL.